Sequencing of this T cell receptor (beta chain) was carried out in a study of blood T cell repertoires in COVID-19. The CDR3 contains 15 residues. TCRdb's copy holds only in-frame clones and misses some; the assay was immunoSEQ multiplex PCR. In the table there are 150,000 to 200,000 clones, more than 75% of which are singletons. The genes are TRBV21-1 and TRBJ1-2; the table's TRBD1 call for D was not verified on the DNA. TRBV21-1 is recorded as a pseudogene. The material sequenced was PBMCs or T cells enriched from blood (not recorded which). This clonotype was obtained from a woman between 45 and 60 years old who had recovered from COVID-19. Here the CDR3 reads CASSKARQGPGGYTF. CDR3 in DNA: TGTGCCAGCAGCAAAGCCCGCCAGGGGCCGGGCGGCTACACCTTC.